The next 30 T cell receptor beta chains were all read from a single sample in a study of naive and memory T cell subsets. Whole-study findings and limits: Naive repertoires, especially CD8, held a few larger clonotypes, possibly memory cells re-expressing CD45RA.

Two oligonucleotides, mixed equimolar, formed the beta constant-region primer covering TRBC1 and TRBC2. Four rounds of PCR amplified the ligated cDNA using nested alpha and beta constant-region primers plus SP2. MiXCR, run by TCRdb on the UMI-ligation and nested PCR reads, gives a single entry per CDR3 protein. The sample has roughly 150,000 distinct CDR3 sequences; about 20% are singletons. For these receptors, no antigen is known. The sample was naive CD8+ T cells from blood. The receptors were sampled from a human donor in good health.

The rearrangement links TRBV20-1 to TRBJ2-1; D gene ambiguous. The length of the CDR3 is 15 residues. Germline CDR1 DFQATT, CDR2 SNEGSKA (reference sequence). V lost 0 bases to trimming and J lost 4 bases, with 13 bases between them. CDR3 in amino acids: CSARDMGFGYNEQFF. DNA for the CDR3: TGCAGTGCTAGAGATATGGGGTTCGGTTACAATGAGCAGTTCTTC.

This clonotype was detected only a few times. This chain joins TRBV12-3 or TRBV12-4 and TRBJ1-4, with TRBD1 as a possible D gene (5 bases). V was trimmed by 2 bases and J by 2 bases, leaving 9 bases between them. The length of the CDR3 is 15 residues. The CDR3 here is CASSLWGSTNEKLFF. CDR3 nucleotide sequence: TGTGCCAGCAGTTTATGGGGGAGCACTAATGAAAAACTGTTTTTT.

This clonotype was seen a few times. This rearrangement joins TRBV6-6 to TRBJ2-1; 14 positions agree with TRBD2. Germline assignment: CDR1 MNHNY and CDR2 SVGAGI (reference sequence). This CDR3 has 17 amino acids. V lost 1 base, J lost 6 bases, and 5 bases stayed unmatched. The CDR3 sequence: CASSYFTGTSGSNEQFF. The CDR3 nucleotides are TGTGCCAGCAGTTACTTTACCGGGACTAGCGGGAGCAATGAGCAGTTCTTC.

This sequence joins TRBV27 and TRBJ2-3; tentative D call: TRBD2 (6 bases). This CDR3 is 14 amino acids long. V gave up 5 bases and J gave up 6 bases, with 15 bases separating them. Germline V gene lookup returns CDR1 MNHEY and CDR2 SMNVEV (reference sequence). The CDR3 spells CASSAGLTIDTQYF. CDR3 nucleotide sequence: TGTGCCAGCAGTGCGGGACTTACTATCGATACGCAGTATTTT.

This clonotype was counted only a few times. The chain recombines TRBV29-1 with TRBJ2-4; D might be TRBD2 (5 bases). The germline CDR1 and CDR2 sequences are SQVTM and ANQGSEA. Trimming stripped 0 bases from V and 3 bases from J, with 15 bases between. The CDR3 totals 16 residues. The CDR3 protein is CSVEDLEGVGKNIQYF. In DNA, the CDR3 is TGCAGCGTTGAAGATCTTGAGGGAGTTGGCAAAAACATTCAGTACTTC.

The rearrangement links TRBV20-1 to TRBJ2-1, with TRBD2 matching 8 bases. The junction had 8 bases not matched to a gene; V was cut back by 3 bases and J by 4 bases. The germline gives CDR1 DFQATT, CDR2 SNEGSKA (reference sequence). The CDR3 covers 15 residues. The CDR3 spells CSASPGLGRYNEQFF. CDR3 DNA sequence: TGCAGTGCTAGTCCGGGACTAGGTCGGTACAATGAGCAGTTCTTC.

The chain employs TRBV6-5 and TRBJ2-1; TRBD1 matches 8 bases. Losses at the gene ends were 5 bases for V and 9 bases for J; bases not matched to a gene: 6. Looked up from germline, CDR1 is MNHEY and CDR2 is SVGAGI. The CDR3 covers 13 residues. The CDR3 sequence: CASSPDRVGEQFF. The CDR3, as DNA: TGTGCCAGCAGTCCGGACAGGGTTGGTGAGCAGTTCTTC.

In this sample, this clonotype turned up many times. The chain has TRBV4-3 and TRBJ2-1, with a weak D call TRBD2 (6 bases). Trimming took 1 base from V and 8 from J, leaving 24 bases between them. Germline V gene sequence: CDR1 LGHNA, CDR2 YSLEER. This CDR3 has 18 residues. CDR3 sequence (DNA): TGCGCCAGCAGCCAAGTACAAACGGGAGTTGTACTTTACGATGAGCAGTTCTTC. This codes for CASSQVQTGVVLYDEQFF.

This clonotype was seen once. The chain recombines TRBV7-9 with TRBJ2-3; 11 bases are shared with TRBD2. CDR3 length equals 17 residues. Per germline, CDR1 SEHNR and CDR2 FQNEAQ (reference sequence). After removal of 5 bases from V and 4 bases from J, the junction contained 11 bases not matched to a gene. CDR3 nucleotide sequence: TGTGCCAGCAGCACACGCGGAACTAGCGGGAGTTCAGATACGCAGTATTTT. This translates into CASSTRGTSGSSDTQYF.

This sequence joins TRBV15 and TRBJ1-1; 8 nucleotides match TRBD1. Germline values: CDR1 LNHNV, CDR2 YYDKDF (reference sequence). This CDR3 region has 20 residues. Trimming took 1 base from V and 0 from J; bases not matched to a gene: 16. The CDR3 DNA reads TGTGCCACCAGCAGAGCGATGATAAACCGGGACAGGAGGATGAACACTGAAGCTTTCTTT. Translation: CATSRAMINRDRRMNTEAFF.

The chain is built from TRBV25-1 and TRBJ2-7, with a possible D match to TRBD2 (5 bases). From germline, CDR1 is MGHDK and CDR2 SYGVNS. This CDR3 is built from 14 residues. Trimming took 5 bases from V and 4 from J, leaving 15 bases between them. Here the CDR3 DNA reads TGTGCCAGCAGTCCGACGGCAACGGGATACGAGCAGTACTTC. It translates to CASSPTATGYEQYF.

This clonotype has just a few counts. The gene calls are TRBV7-8 and TRBJ2-2, with TRBD2 matching over 13 bases. The trim removed 5 bases at V and 2 bases at J, leaving 2 bases unmatched. The CDR3 totals 16 residues. Germline V lookup: CDR1 SGHVS, CDR2 FQNEAQ. The CDR3 sequence: CASSGLAGVNTGELFF. The CDR3, as DNA: TGTGCCAGCAGCGGACTAGCGGGAGTAAACACCGGGGAGCTGTTTTTT.

This clonotype occurred a few times. The chain uses TRBV3-1 and TRBJ2-1; D remains ambiguous. This CDR3 region has 13 residues. Per germline, CDR1 LGHDT and CDR2 YNNKEL (reference sequence). V shed 0 bases and J shed 5 bases, with 5 bases lying between them. CDR3 nucleotide sequence: TGTGCCAGCAGCCAAGACATGGACAATGAGCAGTTCTTC. It encodes CASSQDMDNEQFF.

The chain is built from TRBV29-1 and TRBJ2-3; tentative D call: TRBD2 (6 bases). The CDR3 consists of 14 residues. CDR1 and CDR2 (germline): SQVTM, ANQGSEA. Deletions cut 8 bases from V and 5 bases from J, with 20 bases between. The CDR3 bases are TGCAGCTCAACATCGTTTGGCGGGGAAGATACGCAGTATTTT. The encoded protein is CSSTSFGGEDTQYF.

This clonotype was seen more than once but under ten times. The chain employs TRBV12-3 or TRBV12-4 and TRBJ2-7; no definite D call. This CDR3 has 12 amino acids. V lost 8 bases to trimming and J lost 4 bases, with 12 bases between them. CDR3 sequence (DNA): TGTGCCAGCGCATGGACGGGTTACGAGCAGTACTTC. Amino acid sequence: CASAWTGYEQYF.

This clonotype was detected a few times. The chain joins TRBV28 to TRBJ2-5; D gene unclear. Trimming took 4 bases from V and 9 from J, leaving 24 bases between them. CDR1 is MDHEN, CDR2 SYDVKM, per germline. CDR3 length: 16 residues. The CDR3 sequence: CASSSTGPSGAWSQYF. CDR3 nucleotide sequence: TGTGCCAGCAGTTCAACGGGCCCCTCCGGAGCTTGGTCCCAGTACTTC. Together with reference TRBV28 and TRBJ2-5, the CDR3 gives the full variable domain: DVKVTQSSRYLVKRTGEKVFLECVQDMDHENMFWYRQDPGLGLRLIYFSYDVKMKEKGDIPEGYSVSREKKERFSLILESASTNQTSMYLCASSSTGPSGAWSQYFGPGTRLLVL.

This clonotype was seen a handful of times. V gene TRBV9 combines with J gene TRBJ2-7, with 12 bases that match TRBD2. This CDR3 has 15 amino acids. After removal of 0 bases from V and 5 bases from J, the junction contained 3 bases not matched to a gene. Germline V CDR1 and CDR2: SGDLS, YYNGEE. The DNA for the CDR3 is TGTGCCAGCAGCGTAGGGACTAGCGGGACCAACGAGCAGTACTTC. It encodes CASSVGTSGTNEQYF.

V gene TRBV29-1 combines with J gene TRBJ2-3; D may be TRBD2 (8 bases). V lost 3 bases and J lost 4, with 20 bases in between. The CDR3 has 16 amino acids. The germline V gene encodes CDR1 SQVTM and CDR2 ANQGSEA. CDR3 in amino acids: CSVDGLQGTRADTQYF. CDR3 bases: TGCAGCGTTGATGGCCTACAGGGGACTAGGGCAGATACGCAGTATTTT.

This clonotype was seen a few times. The rearrangement links TRBV6-5 to TRBJ2-1; 11 bases are a match to TRBD2. The CDR3 consists of 15 residues. Germline V gives CDR1 MNHEY, CDR2 SVGAGI. The trim removed 4 bases at V and 5 bases at J, leaving 4 bases unmatched. CDR3 in DNA: TGTGCCAGCAGTTTCGGGACTAGCGGCCACAATGAGCAGTTCTTC. Translating gives CASSFGTSGHNEQFF.

This chain links TRBV19 with TRBJ2-5; 11 nucleotides align to TRBD2. This CDR3 contains 14 residues. The germline V gene has CDR1 LNHDA and CDR2 SQIVND (reference sequence). The V and J ends lost 6 bases and 2 bases, in that order; junction bases with no gene match: 2. In DNA, the CDR3 is TGTGCCAGTAGACTAGCGGGAGAGCAAGAGACCCAGTACTTC. Its protein is CASRLAGEQETQYF.

The rearrangement joins TRBV28 to TRBJ2-7, with D uncertain. Germline V gene lookup returns CDR1 MDHEN and CDR2 SYDVKM. Trimming removed 1 base from V and 3 bases from J, with 10 bases in between. CDR3 length: 14 amino acids. This CDR3 reads CASSLFSEDYEQYF. The DNA for the CDR3 is TGTGCCAGCAGTTTATTTTCAGAGGACTACGAGCAGTACTTC.

The chain combines TRBV6-1 with TRBJ2-7, with D tentatively TRBD1 or TRBD2 (5 bases each). The V end was cut by 5 bases, the J end by 0 bases, with 11 bases between. The CDR3 has 14 amino acids. Germline assignment: CDR1 MNHNS and CDR2 SASEGT. CDR3 coding DNA: TGTGCCAGCAGTTGGGACCTCAGCTCCTACGAGCAGTACTTC. The encoded protein is CASSWDLSSYEQYF.

This clonotype has only a few counts. The J gene is TRBJ2-7, the V gene TRBV28; perhaps TRBD1 as D (6 bases). V was cut by 5 bases and J by 2 bases, with 16 bases left in between. This CDR3 comprises 15 residues. In germline, CDR1 is MDHEN, CDR2 SYDVKM. The CDR3 sequence: CASSEGTPATYEQYF. CDR3 bases: TGTGCCAGCAGTGAAGGGACACCCGCGACCTACGAGCAGTACTTC.

This clonotype occurred a few times. The chain recombines TRBV3-1 with TRBJ2-1; 15 nucleotides match TRBD2. Trimming took 4 bases from V and 6 from J; bases not matched to a gene: 13. The CDR3 runs to 19 residues. Germline CDR1 LGHDT, CDR2 YNNKEL (reference sequence). CDR3 loop: CASSPTSGLAGGPGNEQFF. The CDR3 DNA reads TGTGCCAGCAGCCCGACGTCTGGACTAGCGGGAGGGCCAGGCAATGAGCAGTTCTTC.

The CDR3 DNA follows: TGCGCCAGCAGCCAAGATGGAGGTGAAAGCGAGCAGTACTTC. Its translation is CASSQDGGESEQYF. V and J are TRBV4-3 and TRBJ2-7; a weak D match, TRBD2 (5 bases). The V end lost 0 bases, the J end lost 6 bases, and 12 bases lay between the germline ends. The CDR3 is 14 residues long. Germline loops: CDR1 LGHNA, CDR2 YSLEER.

This clonotype was seen more than once but under ten times. This chain connects TRBV20-1 to TRBJ1-1; 7 bases are shared with TRBD1. The germline gives CDR1 DFQATT, CDR2 SNEGSKA (reference sequence). The CDR3 has 15 amino acids. Trimming at V came to 6 bases and at J to 6 bases, leaving 16 bases not matched to a gene. The CDR3 nucleotides are TGCAGTGCACCAGTTGGAGGACAGGCTGTTCCTGAAGCTTTCTTT. It codes for CSAPVGGQAVPEAFF.

This clonotype has more than one count but fewer than ten. This chain links TRBV28 with TRBJ2-3; D may be TRBD1 (5 bases). Trimming shortened V by 3 bases and J by 1 base, and 11 bases separated the two germline ends. CDR3 length equals 15 residues. The germline CDR1 and CDR2 sequences are MDHEN and SYDVKM. DNA for the CDR3: TGTGCCAGCAGTTTTGGCGACAGACGCACAGATACGCAGTATTTT. It specifies CASSFGDRRTDTQYF.

The genes are TRBV7-2 and TRBJ1-5, with 7 nucleotides matching TRBD1. V lost 1 base and J lost 3; bases outside the gene matches: 3. Germline V gives CDR1 SGHTA, CDR2 FQGNSA. This CDR3 is 15 amino acids long. The CDR3 reads CASSLVQGTNQPQHF. The DNA for the CDR3 is TGTGCCAGCAGCTTAGTACAGGGGACCAATCAGCCCCAGCATTTT.

The CDR3 reads CASSLSSRTEAFF. CDR3 DNA sequence: TGTGCCAGCAGTTTATCCAGTCGGACTGAAGCTTTCTTT. The chain joins TRBV12-3 or TRBV12-4 to TRBJ1-1; D not resolved. Trimming removed 2 bases at V and 5 bases at J, with 9 bases between. The CDR3 sequence is 13 residues long.

In its sample, this clonotype was seen a few times. The rearrangement joins TRBV10-3 to TRBJ1-1; D possibly corresponds to TRBD1 (6 bases). Per the germline V gene, CDR1 is ENHRY and CDR2 is SYGVKD. The CDR3 is 14 amino acids. The germline V and J ends were trimmed by 0 bases and 1 base, with 6 bases remaining between them. Here the CDR3 reads CAISESGANTEAFF. DNA for the CDR3: TGTGCCATCAGTGAGTCGGGGGCGAACACTGAAGCTTTCTTT.